These 12 T cell receptor beta chains share one sample of origin, sequenced in a study of T-cell reconstitution after alpha-beta-depleted transplantation in children. TCRbeta library construction was performed incorporating unique molecular identifiers. TCRdb re-called the PCR reads through MiXCR, storing one row per CDR3 protein. The sample includes fewer than 700,000 distinct CDR3 sequences, approximately 12% of them seen just once. This specimen was PBMCs, mostly from graft donor cells, taken 360 days after TCRalphabeta/CD19-depleted stem cell transplant. These receptors all come from a male patient aged 10-17 years who had a stem cell transplant for acute myeloid leukemia, so the T cells may come from the graft donor.

The chain links TRBV20-1 to TRBJ2-1; 7 bases agree with TRBD2. V lost 5 bases, J lost 3 bases, and 10 bases stayed unmatched. The CDR3 consists of 15 residues. Germline-derived CDR1 and CDR2 are DFQATT and SNEGSKA (reference sequence). The CDR3 DNA is TGCAGTGCTTCCCGACTAGCCGCTATCTACAATGAGCAGTTCTTC. As protein: CSASRLAAIYNEQFF.

This chain joins TRBV4-2 and TRBJ2-1; 7 nucleotides agree with TRBD2. The CDR3 is 14 amino acids. After removal of 4 bases from V and 6 bases from J, the junction contained 6 bases not matched to a gene. Germline loops: CDR1 LGHNA, CDR2 YNFKEQ. CDR3 sequence: CASSRVSGINEQFF. CDR3 DNA: TGTGCCAGCAGCCGCGTAAGCGGGATCAATGAGCAGTTCTTC.

A few counts support this clonotype. V usage is TRBV7-2 and J usage is TRBJ2-2, with no clear D. The germline V gene encodes CDR1 SGHTA and CDR2 FQGNSA. The CDR3 runs 15 residues. Trimming left V 5 bases short and J 2 bases short, with 12 bases between. CDR3 protein: CASSLGWINTGELFF. CDR3 coding DNA: TGTGCCAGCAGCCTAGGGTGGATTAACACCGGGGAGCTGTTTTTT.

This clonotype was counted only a few times. CDR3 DNA sequence: TGTGCCAGCAGAGGGACAGGGGAGTTTAATGAGCAGTTCTTC. This sequence encodes CASRGTGEFNEQFF. This sequence joins TRBV2 and TRBJ2-1; 10 bases match TRBD1. Germline V gene sequence: CDR1 SNHLY, CDR2 FYNNEI. The length of the CDR3 is 14 residues. The junction had 6 bases not matched to a gene; V was cut back by 6 bases and J by 7 bases.

Ten or more counts support this clonotype. V usage is TRBV10-3 and J usage is TRBJ2-7; 7 bases are shared with TRBD2. V lost 0 bases and J lost 12; bases outside the gene matches: 14. This CDR3 spans 15 amino acids. Germline CDR1 is ENHRY and CDR2 is SYGVKD. CDR3 sequence: CAISESTLADPGRYF. In nucleotides, the CDR3 is TGTGCCATCAGTGAGTCGACCCTAGCGGACCCCGGTCGGTACTTC.

A single count supports this clonotype. A read error may produce the germline difference seen at one junction end. This sequence joins TRBV6-2 or TRBV6-3 and TRBJ2-1; 10 nucleotides line up with TRBD1. The CDR3 has 10 residues. Germline V CDR1 and CDR2: MNHEY, SVGEGT. CDR3 protein: CATSGTGELF. CDR3 bases: TGTGCCACATCCGGGACAGGGGAATTATTC.

The chain is built from TRBV19 and TRBJ2-7, with 7 positions matching TRBD1. From germline, CDR1 is LNHDA and CDR2 SQIVND (reference sequence). This CDR3 comprises 18 residues. The junction had 20 bases not matched to a gene; V was cut back by 9 bases and J by 0 bases. The CDR3 coding sequence is TGTGCCAGGCGTAGGGGATCTCCGGGACAGCGACCCTCCTACGAGCAGTACTTC. The encoded protein is CARRRGSPGQRPSYEQYF.

This chain links TRBV12-3 or TRBV12-4 with TRBJ2-7; D is unclear. The CDR3 is 16 amino acids. V gave up 5 bases and J gave up 9 bases, with 26 bases separating them. The CDR3 DNA follows: TGTGCCAGCAGTCCCCTACTTCTTAAGGTGGGCTATTGGCAGTACTTC. As protein: CASSPLLLKVGYWQYF.

The rearrangement uses TRBV5-1 and TRBJ2-1; TRBD2 matches 10 bases. Trimming cost V 4 bases and J 4 bases; bases outside gene matches: 5. There are 15 residues in the CDR3. The germline V gene has CDR1 SGHRS and CDR2 YFSETQ. This CDR3 is CASSPWTSGYNEQFF. Written as DNA, the CDR3 is TGCGCCAGCAGCCCATGGACTAGCGGTTACAATGAGCAGTTCTTC.

This clonotype was seen repeatedly, ten times or more. The V and J genes are TRBV6-5 and TRBJ2-5; 11 positions match TRBD1. The CDR3 spans 15 residues. Germline lookup yields CDR1 MNHEY and CDR2 SVGAGI. With 2 bases clipped from V and 4 bases from J, the junction kept 3 bases outside the gene matches. This chain's CDR3 is CASSYGQGAGETQYF. In nucleotides, the CDR3 is TGTGCCAGCAGTTACGGACAGGGGGCGGGAGAGACCCAGTACTTC.

V usage is TRBV3-1 and J usage is TRBJ2-7; the match to TRBD1 covers 8 bases. This CDR3 is built from 16 residues. In germline, CDR1 is LGHDT, CDR2 YNNKEL (reference sequence). The trim removed 5 bases at V and 2 bases at J, leaving 11 bases unmatched. The CDR3 region has the DNA TGTGCCAGCAGCGGAGGAAAGGGACAGGCCACCTACGAGCAGTACTTC. It is translated as CASSGGKGQATYEQYF.

This clonotype was detected ten times or more. The CDR3 region has the DNA TGCGCCAGCAGCCAAGAAGGGACTAGTTTTGAGACCCAGTACTTC. Translating it yields CASSQEGTSFETQYF. The chain carries TRBV4-3 and TRBJ2-5; 8 nucleotides agree with TRBD2. Trimming removed 0 bases from V and 5 bases from J; junction bases left unmatched: 5. CDR1 LGHNA and CDR2 YSLEER come from the germline V gene. This CDR3 is 15 amino acids long.